One T cell receptor beta chain is described in this entry. Its antigen is undetermined. This record comes from a study of T cells after yellow fever vaccination. General observations from the study: Abundant clonotypes (contaminants from the bulk population) could be present in FACS-sorted repertoires. Post-booster reappearance was seen for most primary-vaccination clones (around 96% CD4, 88% CD8).

Germline CDR1 SGHNT, CDR2 YENEEA. V trimming: 5 bases; J trimming: 6 bases; junction bases outside the gene matches: 8. This CDR3 region has 16 residues. Using its own MiXCR run on the 5' RACE reads, TCRdb lists one record per CDR3 protein. The data contain hundreds of thousands of distinct CDR3 sequences, roughly 13% of them singletons. The material sequenced was PBMCs, taken on the day of the yellow fever booster vaccination. This sequence originates from a man aged 25-45 years who received the YFV17D yellow fever vaccine. The chain employs TRBV11-3 and TRBJ2-1, with TRBD2 matching 12 bases. The chain's CDR3 is CASSPQGLAGINEQFF. CDR3 coding DNA: TGTGCCAGCAGCCCACAAGGACTAGCGGGAATCAATGAGCAGTTCTTC.